This TCR beta chain was observed in a study of post-analysis software for immune sequencing data (dated by TCRdb to the mid-2010s). Study-level background: Disease courses on record covered relapsing-remitting, secondary progressive and progressive-relapsing multiple sclerosis, though some patients had no subtype annotation. The patient repertoires were set against 10 or so previously published healthy control repertoires from donors whose ages ranged from about 6 to 26 years. A subset of samples was prepared in parallel using single-end sample barcoding, then pooled and co-amplified after Illumina adapter ligation.

A remark on this clonotype: No antigen is known for it. No base-level quality is on record; no much larger clone is a single base apart.

Looking up the germline V gene yields CDR1 SQVTM and CDR2 ANQGSEA. Spanning cysteine to phenylalanine, the CDR3 consists of 15 amino acids. Left in the record is the CDR3 DNA by itself, 45 bases read in frame from the first base. V gives up 4 bases and J gives up 4 bases, and the segment between their germline ends measures 19 bases. Results and caveats for the whole study, not just this receptor: Strong co-clustering of samples prepared in the same batch was shown by direct clustering with F measure, prompting a batch-effect correction. Significantly higher frequencies in patients than in controls were found for five or six TRBV segments, including TRBV5-6, TRBV5-1 and TRBV20-1. Compared with controls, multiple sclerosis patients had significantly lower normalized Chao1 diversity, a finding suggesting substantial peripheral T-cell clonal expansion. The multiple sclerosis patient group was slightly younger than the control group.

The protocol used for the library was PCR. Reads for this sample came from an Illumina HiSeq 2500. To reduce PCR and sequencing biases, unique molecular identifiers were built into the TCR beta cDNA libraries. Some 500,000 cDNA molecules were obtained for every 1 to 10 million input T cells, so each molecule roughly corresponded to one T cell. The patient libraries were prepared and sequenced using the same protocol as the earlier healthy control dataset. Samples belonging to the same batch were prepared together, multiplexed and sequenced on a shared HiSeq lane. Concerning the study's data processing: Raw barcoded reads were processed with MIGEC, discarding single-read molecular identifier groups before consensus assembly and CDR3 extraction. Clonotype tables were post-analysed with VDJtools, and diversity was normalized by down-sampling all datasets to the smallest sample size. Repertoire overlap clustering matched CDR3 amino acid but not nucleotide sequences to correct batch-related cross-sample contamination. TCRdb trimmed the raw reads at Q25, called clones with MiXCR and kept productive beta chains. Every CDR3 protein is listed once, alongside the most common genes and DNA of its rows. The V and J calls follow TCRdb's processing rather than the paper's. The sample table lists some 700,000 distinct CDR3 sequences, 59% of them with a count of one. The top ten constitute about 11% of the sample.

To demonstrate the VDJtools post-analysis software, TCR beta repertoires were profiled from the peripheral blood of roughly 14 young patients with multiple sclerosis. The patients with multiple sclerosis were children and adolescents between 6 and 15 years of age. The source is a girl aged 2-15 years with multiple sclerosis. The chain is assembled from TRBV29-1 and TRBJ1-2, and TRBD1 may be the D gene, going by 6 matching bases. The specimen was blood. The CDR3 in this case is CSVGGPGDSPYGYTF. The nucleotide sequence reads TGCAGCGTTGGGGGACCAGGGGATAGCCCCTATGGCTACACCTTC.